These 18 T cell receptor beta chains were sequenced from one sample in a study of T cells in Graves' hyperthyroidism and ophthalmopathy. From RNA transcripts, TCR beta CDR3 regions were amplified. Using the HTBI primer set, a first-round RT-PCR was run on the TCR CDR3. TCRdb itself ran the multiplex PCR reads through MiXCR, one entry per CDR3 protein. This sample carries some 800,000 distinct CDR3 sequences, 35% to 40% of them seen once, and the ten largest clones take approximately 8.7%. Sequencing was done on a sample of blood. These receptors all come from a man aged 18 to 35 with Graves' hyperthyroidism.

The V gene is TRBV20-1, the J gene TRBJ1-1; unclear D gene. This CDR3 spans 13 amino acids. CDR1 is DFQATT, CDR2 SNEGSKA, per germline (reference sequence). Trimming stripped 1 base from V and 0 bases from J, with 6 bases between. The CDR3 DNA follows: TGCAGTGCTAGAGCTCGGGTGAACACTGAAGCTTTCTTT. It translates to CSARARVNTEAFF.

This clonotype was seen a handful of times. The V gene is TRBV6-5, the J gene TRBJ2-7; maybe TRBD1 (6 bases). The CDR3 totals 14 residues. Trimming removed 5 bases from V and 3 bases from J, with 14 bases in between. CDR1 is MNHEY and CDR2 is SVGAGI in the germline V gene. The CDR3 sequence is CASSTITGNYEQYF. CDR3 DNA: TGTGCCAGCAGTACTATAACAGGGAACTACGAGCAGTACTTC.

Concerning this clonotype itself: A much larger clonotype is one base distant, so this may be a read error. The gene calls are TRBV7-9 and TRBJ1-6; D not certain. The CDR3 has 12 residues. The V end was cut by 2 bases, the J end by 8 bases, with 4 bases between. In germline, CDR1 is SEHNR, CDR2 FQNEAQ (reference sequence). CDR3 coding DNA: TGTGCCAGCAGCTTATTTGATTCACCCCTCCACTTT. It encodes CASSLFDSPLHF.

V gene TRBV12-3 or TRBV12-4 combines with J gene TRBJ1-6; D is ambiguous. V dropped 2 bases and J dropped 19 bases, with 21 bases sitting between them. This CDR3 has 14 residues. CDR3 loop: CASSLRQTASPPHF. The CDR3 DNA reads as TGTGCCAGCAGTTTAAGGCAAACAGCATCACCCCCACACTTT.

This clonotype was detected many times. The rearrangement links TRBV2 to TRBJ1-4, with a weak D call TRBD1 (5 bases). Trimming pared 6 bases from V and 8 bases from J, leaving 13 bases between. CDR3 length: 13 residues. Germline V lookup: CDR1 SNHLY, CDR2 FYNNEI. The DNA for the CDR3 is TGTGCCAGCAGGGCGGGACCAGGAGAAAAACTGTTTTTT. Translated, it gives CASRAGPGEKLFF.

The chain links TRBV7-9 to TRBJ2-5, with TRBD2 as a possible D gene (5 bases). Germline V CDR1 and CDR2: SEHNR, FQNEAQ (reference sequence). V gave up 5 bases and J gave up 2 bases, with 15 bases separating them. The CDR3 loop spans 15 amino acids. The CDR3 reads CASSGAQLGQETQYF. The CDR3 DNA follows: TGTGCCAGCAGCGGAGCGCAACTAGGTCAAGAGACCCAGTACTTC.

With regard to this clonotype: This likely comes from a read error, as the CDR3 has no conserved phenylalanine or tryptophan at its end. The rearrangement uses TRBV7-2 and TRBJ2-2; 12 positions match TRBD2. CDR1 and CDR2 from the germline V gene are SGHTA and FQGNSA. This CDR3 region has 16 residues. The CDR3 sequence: CASSLQLAGGTGVLFL. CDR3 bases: TGTGCCAGCAGCTTACAACTAGCGGGGGGAACGGGGGTGCTGTTTTTA.

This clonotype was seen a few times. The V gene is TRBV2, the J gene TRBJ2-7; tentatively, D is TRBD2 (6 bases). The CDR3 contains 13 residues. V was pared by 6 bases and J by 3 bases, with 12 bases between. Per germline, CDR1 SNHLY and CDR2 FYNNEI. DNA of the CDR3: TGTGCCAGCAGCGGGGACTTGAACTACGAGCAGTACTTC. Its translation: CASSGDLNYEQYF.

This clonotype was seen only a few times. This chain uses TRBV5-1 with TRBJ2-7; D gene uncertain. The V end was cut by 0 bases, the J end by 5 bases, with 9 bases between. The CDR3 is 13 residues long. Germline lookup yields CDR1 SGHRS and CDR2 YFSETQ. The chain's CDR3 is CASSLASAHEQYF. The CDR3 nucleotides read TGCGCCAGCAGCTTGGCAAGCGCGCACGAGCAGTACTTC.

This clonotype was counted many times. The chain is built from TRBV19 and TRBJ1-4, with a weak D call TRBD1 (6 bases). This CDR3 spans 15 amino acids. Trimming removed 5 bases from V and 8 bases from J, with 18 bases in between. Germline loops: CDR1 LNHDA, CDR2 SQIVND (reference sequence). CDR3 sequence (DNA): TGTGCCAGTAGTTCCAAGGGACACCCTGTGGAAAAACTGTTTTTT. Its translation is CASSSKGHPVEKLFF.

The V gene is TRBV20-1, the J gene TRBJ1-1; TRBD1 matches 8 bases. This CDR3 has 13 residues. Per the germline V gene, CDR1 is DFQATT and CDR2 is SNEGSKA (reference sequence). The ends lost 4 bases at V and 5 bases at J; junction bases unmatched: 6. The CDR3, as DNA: TGCAGTGCTACCCAGGGGGCTGGAACTGAAGCTTTCTTT. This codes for CSATQGAGTEAFF.

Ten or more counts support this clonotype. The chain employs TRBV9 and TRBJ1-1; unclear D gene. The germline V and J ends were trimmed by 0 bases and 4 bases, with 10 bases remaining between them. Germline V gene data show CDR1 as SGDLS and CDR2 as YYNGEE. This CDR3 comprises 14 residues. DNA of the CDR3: TGTGCCAGCAGCGTAGACCAGTATCCCACTGAAGCTTTCTTT. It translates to CASSVDQYPTEAFF.

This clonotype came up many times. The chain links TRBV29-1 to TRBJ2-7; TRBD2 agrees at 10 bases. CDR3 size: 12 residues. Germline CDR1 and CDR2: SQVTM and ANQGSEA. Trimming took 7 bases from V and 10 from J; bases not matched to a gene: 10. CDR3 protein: CSGKAGGNEQYF. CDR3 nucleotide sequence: TGCAGCGGAAAAGCGGGAGGGAATGAACAGTACTTC.

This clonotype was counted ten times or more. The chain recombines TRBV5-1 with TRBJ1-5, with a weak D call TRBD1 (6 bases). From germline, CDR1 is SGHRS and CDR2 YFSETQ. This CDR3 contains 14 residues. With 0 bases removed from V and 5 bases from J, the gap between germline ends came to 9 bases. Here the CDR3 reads CASSLGGRDQPQHF. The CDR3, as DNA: TGCGCCAGCAGCTTGGGGGGGCGGGATCAGCCCCAGCATTTT.

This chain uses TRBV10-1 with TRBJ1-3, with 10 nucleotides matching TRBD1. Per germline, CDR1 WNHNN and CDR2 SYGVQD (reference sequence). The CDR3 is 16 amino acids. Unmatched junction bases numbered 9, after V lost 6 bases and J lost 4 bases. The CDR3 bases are TGCGCCAGCAGCCAGGGACAGGGGAGGTCCGGAAACACCATATATTTT. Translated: CASSQGQGRSGNTIYF.

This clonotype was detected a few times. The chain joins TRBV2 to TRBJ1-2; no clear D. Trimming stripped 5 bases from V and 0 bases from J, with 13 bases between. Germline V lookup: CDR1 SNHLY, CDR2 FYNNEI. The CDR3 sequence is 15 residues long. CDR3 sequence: CASSYGGTPNYGYTF. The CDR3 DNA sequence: TGTGCCAGCAGTTACGGCGGCACACCTAACTATGGCTACACCTTC.

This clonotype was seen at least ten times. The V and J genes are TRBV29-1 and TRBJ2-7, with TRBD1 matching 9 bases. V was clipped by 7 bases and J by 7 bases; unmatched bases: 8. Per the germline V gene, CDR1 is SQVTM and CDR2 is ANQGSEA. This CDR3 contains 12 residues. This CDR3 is CSAGTGRKEQYF. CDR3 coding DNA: TGCAGCGCTGGGACAGGGAGGAAAGAGCAGTACTTC.

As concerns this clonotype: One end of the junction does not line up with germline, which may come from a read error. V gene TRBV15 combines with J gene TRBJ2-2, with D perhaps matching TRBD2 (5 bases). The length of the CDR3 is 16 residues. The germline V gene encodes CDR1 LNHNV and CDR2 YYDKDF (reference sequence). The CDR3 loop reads CASSPPGFANTGELFF. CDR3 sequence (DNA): TGTGCCAGCAGCCCCCCGGGGTTCGCGAACACCGGGGAGCTGTTTTTT.